The source of this TCR beta chain is a study of cytomegalovirus exposure and HLA in healthy donors. Study-wide results and limits: When the data were analyzed later, several of the most significant clusters appeared to be linked to common viral pathogens. The only immune exposure information that was available was CMV serostatus. It is likely that the observed cluster of highly shared sequence variants was a sequencing artifact.

CDR1 and CDR2 (germline): GTSNPN, SVGIG (reference sequence). This CDR3 is 12 amino acids long. Trimming took off 2 bases at V and 3 bases at J, with 5 bases between the two ends. Healthy bone marrow donors made up the cohort. This clone was seen a handful of times. Its antigen is undetermined. With 60 Vbeta and 13 Jbeta primers, the PCR was carried out. Sequencing was performed with immunoSEQ multiplex PCR; in TCRdb, only in-frame clones are kept and a portion is missing. This sample has approximately 160,000 clones, with 65% to 80% found just once. The rearrangement joins TRBV30 to TRBJ1-3; D is uncertain. The TCR comes from a woman aged 40 to 50 in good health and CMV-seropositive. Specimen: PBMCs. The CDR3 DNA reads TGTGCCTGGAGTCGGGGTGGAAACACCATATATTTT. This gives the protein CAWSRGGNTIYF.